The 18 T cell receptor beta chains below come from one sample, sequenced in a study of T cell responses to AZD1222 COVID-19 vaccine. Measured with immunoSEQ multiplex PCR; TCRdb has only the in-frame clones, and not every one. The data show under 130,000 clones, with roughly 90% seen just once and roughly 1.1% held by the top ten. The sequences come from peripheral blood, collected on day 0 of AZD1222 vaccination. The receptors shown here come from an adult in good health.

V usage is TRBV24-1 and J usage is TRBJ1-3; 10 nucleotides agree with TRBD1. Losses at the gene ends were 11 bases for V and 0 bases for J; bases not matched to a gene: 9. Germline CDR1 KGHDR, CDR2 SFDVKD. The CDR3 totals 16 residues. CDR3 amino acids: CANGTGVFLSGNTIYF. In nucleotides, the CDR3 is TGTGCCAATGGGACAGGGGTCTTCCTCTCTGGAAACACCATATATTTT.

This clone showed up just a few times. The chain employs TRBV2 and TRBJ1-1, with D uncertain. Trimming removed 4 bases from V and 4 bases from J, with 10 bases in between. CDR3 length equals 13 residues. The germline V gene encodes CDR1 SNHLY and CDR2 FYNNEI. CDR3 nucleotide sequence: TGTGCCAGCAGTGGAATGCGCGGCACTGAAGCTTTCTTT. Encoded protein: CASSGMRGTEAFF.

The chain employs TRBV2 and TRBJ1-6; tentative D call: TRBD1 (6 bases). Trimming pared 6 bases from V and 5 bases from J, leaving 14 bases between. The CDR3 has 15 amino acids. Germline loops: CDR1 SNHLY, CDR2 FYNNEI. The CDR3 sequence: CASSLQGENNSPLHF. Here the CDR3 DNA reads TGTGCCAGCAGCCTACAGGGAGAGAATAATTCACCCCTCCACTTT.

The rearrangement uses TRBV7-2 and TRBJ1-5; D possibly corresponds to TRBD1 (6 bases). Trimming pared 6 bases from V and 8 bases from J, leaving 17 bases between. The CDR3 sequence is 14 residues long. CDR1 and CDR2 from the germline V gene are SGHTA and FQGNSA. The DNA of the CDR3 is TGTGCCAGCAGACGAGACGGAGGGGGAGAGCCCCAGCATTTT. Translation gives CASRRDGGGEPQHF. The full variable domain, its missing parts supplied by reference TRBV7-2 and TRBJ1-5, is GAGVSQSPSNKVTEKGKDVELRCDPISGHTALYWYRQSLGQGLEFLIYFQGNSAPDKSGLPSDRFSAERTGGSVSTLTIQRTQQEDSAVYLCASRRDGGGEPQHFGDGTRLSIL.

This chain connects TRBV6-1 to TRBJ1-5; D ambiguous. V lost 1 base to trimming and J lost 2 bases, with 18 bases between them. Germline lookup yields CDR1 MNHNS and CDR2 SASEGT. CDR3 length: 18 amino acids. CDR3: CASSEGDWATPRNQPQHF. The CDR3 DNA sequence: TGTGCCAGCAGTGAAGGGGATTGGGCAACGCCCCGCAATCAGCCCCAGCATTTT.

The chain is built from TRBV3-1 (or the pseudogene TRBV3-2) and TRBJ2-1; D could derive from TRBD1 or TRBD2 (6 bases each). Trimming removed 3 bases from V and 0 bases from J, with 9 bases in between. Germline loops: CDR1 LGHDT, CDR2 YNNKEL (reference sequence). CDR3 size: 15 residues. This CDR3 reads CASSQGGHSYNEQFF. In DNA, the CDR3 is TGTGCCAGCAGCCAGGGGGGACACTCCTACAATGAGCAGTTCTTC.

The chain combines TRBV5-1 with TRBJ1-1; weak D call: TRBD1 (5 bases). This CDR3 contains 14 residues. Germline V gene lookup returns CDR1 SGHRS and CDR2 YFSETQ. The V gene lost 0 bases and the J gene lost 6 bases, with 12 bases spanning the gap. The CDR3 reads CASSLGGGSAEAFF. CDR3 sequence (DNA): TGCGCCAGCAGCTTGGGTGGGGGGAGCGCTGAAGCTTTCTTT.

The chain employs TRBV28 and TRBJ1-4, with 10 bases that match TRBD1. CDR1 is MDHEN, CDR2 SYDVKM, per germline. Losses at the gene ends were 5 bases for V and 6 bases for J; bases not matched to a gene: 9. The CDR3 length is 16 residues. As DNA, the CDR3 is TGTGCCAGCAGTCCCGGGACAGGGGCTTACTATGAAAAACTGTTTTTT. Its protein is CASSPGTGAYYEKLFF.

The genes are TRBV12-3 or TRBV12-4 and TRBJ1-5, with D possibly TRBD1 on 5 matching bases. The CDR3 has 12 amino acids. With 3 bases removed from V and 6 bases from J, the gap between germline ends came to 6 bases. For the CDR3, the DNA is TGTGCCAGCAGTTTCGGGGCTCAGCCCCAGCATTTT. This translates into CASSFGAQPQHF.

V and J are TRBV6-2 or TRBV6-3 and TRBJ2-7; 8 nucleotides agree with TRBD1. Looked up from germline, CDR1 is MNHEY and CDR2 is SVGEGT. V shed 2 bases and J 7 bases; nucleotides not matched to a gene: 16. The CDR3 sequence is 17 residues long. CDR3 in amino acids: CASSYQRGGRGQGEQYF. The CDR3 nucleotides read TGTGCCAGCAGTTACCAAAGAGGTGGCAGGGGGCAAGGGGAGCAGTACTTC.

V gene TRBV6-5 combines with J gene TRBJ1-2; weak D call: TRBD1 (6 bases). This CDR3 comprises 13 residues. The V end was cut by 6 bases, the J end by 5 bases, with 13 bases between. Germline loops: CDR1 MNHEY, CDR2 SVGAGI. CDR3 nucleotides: TGTGCCAGCAGCGGGGGCTCCACTTATGGCTACACCTTC. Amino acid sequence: CASSGGSTYGYTF.

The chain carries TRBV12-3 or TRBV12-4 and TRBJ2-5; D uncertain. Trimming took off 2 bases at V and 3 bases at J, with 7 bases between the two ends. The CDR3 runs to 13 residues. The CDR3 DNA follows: TGTGCCAGCAGTTTAAATACGGAAGAGACCCAGTACTTC. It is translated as CASSLNTEETQYF.

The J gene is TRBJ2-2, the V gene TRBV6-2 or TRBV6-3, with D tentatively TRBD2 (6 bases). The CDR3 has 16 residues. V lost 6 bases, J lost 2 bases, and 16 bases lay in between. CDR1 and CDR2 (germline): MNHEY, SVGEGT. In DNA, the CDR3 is TGTGCCAGCAGCAGGACTGGCGGGGCTAACACCGGGGAGCTGTTTTTT. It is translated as CASSRTGGANTGELFF.

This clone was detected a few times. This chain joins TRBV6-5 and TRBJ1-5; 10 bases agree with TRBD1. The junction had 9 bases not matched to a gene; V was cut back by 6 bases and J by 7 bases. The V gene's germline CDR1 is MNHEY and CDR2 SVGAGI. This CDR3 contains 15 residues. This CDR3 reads CASRAGTGVGQPQHF. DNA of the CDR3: TGTGCCAGCAGAGCCGGGACAGGGGTAGGGCAGCCCCAGCATTTT.

The CDR3 reads CASSHLGQGAGEQYF. DNA of the CDR3: TGTGCCAGCAGTCACCTAGGACAGGGGGCTGGGGAGCAGTACTTC. This chain connects TRBV6-6 to TRBJ2-7, with 11 nucleotides matching TRBD1. The CDR3 sequence is 15 residues long. V trimming: 5 bases; J trimming: 7 bases; junction bases outside the gene matches: 10. Germline V gives CDR1 MNHNY, CDR2 SVGAGI (reference sequence).

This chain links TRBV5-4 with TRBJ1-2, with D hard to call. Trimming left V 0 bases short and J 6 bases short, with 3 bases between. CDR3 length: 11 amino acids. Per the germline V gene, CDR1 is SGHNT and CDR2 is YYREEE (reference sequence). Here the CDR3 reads CASSLEDGYTF. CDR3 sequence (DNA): TGTGCCAGCAGCTTGGAGGATGGCTACACCTTC.

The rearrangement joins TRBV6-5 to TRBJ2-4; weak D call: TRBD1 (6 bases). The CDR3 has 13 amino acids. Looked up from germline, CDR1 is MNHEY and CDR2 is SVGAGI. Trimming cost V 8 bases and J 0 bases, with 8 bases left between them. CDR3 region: CASRGGAKNIQYF. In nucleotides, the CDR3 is TGTGCCAGCCGAGGGGGAGCCAAAAACATTCAGTACTTC.

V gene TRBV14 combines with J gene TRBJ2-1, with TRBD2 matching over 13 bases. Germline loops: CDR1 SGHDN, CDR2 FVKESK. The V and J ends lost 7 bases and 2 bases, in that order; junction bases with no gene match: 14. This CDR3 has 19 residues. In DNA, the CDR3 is TGTGCCAGCACGAGACTAGGACTAGCGGGAGACCAAACCTACAATGAGCAGTTCTTC. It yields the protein CASTRLGLAGDQTYNEQFF.